The T cell receptor (beta chain) described here comes from a study of blood T cell repertoires in COVID-19. Background on the study: Samples came from the United States, Italy and Spain, spanning acute and convalescent COVID-19.

TCRdb keeps only in-frame clones here, not all; method: immunoSEQ multiplex PCR. The sample lists approximately 360,000 clones, around 90% occurring once. V lost 6 bases, J lost 1 base, and 18 bases lay in between. Germline V CDR1 and CDR2: MRHNA, SNTAGT. This CDR3 contains 16 residues. The sample taken for sequencing was peripheral blood. This TCR came from a man aged 35 to 55 with acute or convalescent COVID-19. The chain recombines TRBV6-4 with TRBJ1-1; D possibly corresponds to TRBD1 (5 bases). CDR3 protein: CASRARRQGENTEAFF. CDR3 DNA sequence: TGTGCCAGCAGGGCGAGGCGTCAAGGGGAGAACACTGAAGCTTTCTTT.